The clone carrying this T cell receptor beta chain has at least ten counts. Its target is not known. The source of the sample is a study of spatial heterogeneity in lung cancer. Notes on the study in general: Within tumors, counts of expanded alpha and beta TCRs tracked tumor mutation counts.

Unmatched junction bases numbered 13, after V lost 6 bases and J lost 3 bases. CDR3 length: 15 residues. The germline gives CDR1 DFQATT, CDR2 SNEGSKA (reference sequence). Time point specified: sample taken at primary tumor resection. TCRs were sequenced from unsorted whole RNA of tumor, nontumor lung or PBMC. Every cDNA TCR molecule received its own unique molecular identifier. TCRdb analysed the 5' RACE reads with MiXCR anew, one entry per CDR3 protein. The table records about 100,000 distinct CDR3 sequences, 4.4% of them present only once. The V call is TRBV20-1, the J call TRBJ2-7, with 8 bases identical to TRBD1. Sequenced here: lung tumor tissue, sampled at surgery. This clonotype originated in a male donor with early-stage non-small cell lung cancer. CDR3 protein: CSARRTGQGFYEQYF. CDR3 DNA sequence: TGCAGTGCCCGTCGCACCGGACAGGGTTTCTACGAGCAGTACTTC.